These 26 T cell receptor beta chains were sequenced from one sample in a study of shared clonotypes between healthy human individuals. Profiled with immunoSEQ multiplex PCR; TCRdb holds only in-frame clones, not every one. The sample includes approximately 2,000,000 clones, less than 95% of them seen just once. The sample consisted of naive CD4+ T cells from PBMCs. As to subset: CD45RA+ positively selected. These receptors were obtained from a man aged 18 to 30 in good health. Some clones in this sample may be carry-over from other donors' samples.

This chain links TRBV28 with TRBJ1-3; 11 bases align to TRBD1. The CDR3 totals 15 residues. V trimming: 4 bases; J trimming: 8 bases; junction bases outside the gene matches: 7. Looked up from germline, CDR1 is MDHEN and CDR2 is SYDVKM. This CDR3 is CASSWTGGLGDTIYF. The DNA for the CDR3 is TGTGCCAGCAGTTGGACAGGGGGCCTTGGGGACACCATATATTTT.

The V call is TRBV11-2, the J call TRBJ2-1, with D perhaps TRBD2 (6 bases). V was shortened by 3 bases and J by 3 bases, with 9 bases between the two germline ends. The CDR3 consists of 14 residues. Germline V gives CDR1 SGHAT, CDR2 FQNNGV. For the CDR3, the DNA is TGTGCCAGCAGCTTGCTAGCGTACTACAATGAGCAGTTCTTC. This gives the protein CASSLLAYYNEQFF.

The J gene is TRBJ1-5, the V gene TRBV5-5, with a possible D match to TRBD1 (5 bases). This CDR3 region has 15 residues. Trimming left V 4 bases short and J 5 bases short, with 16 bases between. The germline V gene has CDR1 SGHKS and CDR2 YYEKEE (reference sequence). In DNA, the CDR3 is TGTGCCAGCAGCCGTACGAACGGGGCGGATCAGCCCCAGCATTTT. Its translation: CASSRTNGADQPQHF.

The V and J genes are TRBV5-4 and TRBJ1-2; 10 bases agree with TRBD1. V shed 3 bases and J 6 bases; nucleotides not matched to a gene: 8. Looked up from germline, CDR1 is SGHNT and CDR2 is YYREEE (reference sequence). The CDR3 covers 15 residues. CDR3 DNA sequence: TGTGCCAGCAGCTCGCCGGGACAGGGGCAGCATGGCTACACCTTC. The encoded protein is CASSSPGQGQHGYTF.

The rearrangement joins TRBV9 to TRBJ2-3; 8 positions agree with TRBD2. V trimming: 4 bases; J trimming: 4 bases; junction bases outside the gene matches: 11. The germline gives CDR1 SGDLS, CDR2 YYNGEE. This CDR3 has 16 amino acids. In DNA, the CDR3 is TGTGCCAGCAGCCCCGGGGGGGCGGGAGTTTCAGATACGCAGTATTTT. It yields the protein CASSPGGAGVSDTQYF. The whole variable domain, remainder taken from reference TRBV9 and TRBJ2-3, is DSGVTQTPKHLITATGQRVTLRCSPRSGDLSVYWYQQSLDQGLQFLIQYYNGEERAKGNILERFSAQQFPDLHSELNLSSLELGDSALYFCASSPGGAGVSDTQYFGPGTRLTVL.

The CDR3 DNA follows: TGTGCCAGCAGTTTACCGGGGCTGGACGGAAAACTGTTTTTT. It is translated as CASSLPGLDGKLFF. The chain is built from TRBV28 and TRBJ1-4; perhaps TRBD1 as D (5 bases). This CDR3 has 14 residues. Germline CDR1 MDHEN, CDR2 SYDVKM. V was pared by 2 bases and J by 10 bases, with 14 bases between.

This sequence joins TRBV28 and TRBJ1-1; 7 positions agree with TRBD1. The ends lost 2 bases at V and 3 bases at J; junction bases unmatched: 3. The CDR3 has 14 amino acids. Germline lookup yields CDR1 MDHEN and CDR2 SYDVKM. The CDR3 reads CASSLTGADTEAFF. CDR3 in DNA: TGTGCCAGCAGTTTAACAGGGGCGGACACTGAAGCTTTCTTT.

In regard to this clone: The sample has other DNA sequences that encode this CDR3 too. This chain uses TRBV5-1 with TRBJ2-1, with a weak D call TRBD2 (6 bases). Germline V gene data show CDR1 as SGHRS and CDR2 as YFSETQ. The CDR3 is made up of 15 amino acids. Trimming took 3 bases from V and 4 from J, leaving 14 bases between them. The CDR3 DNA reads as TGCGCCAGCAGCTCCGGTGGGGCGGGATACAATGAGCAGTTCTTC. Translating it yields CASSSGGAGYNEQFF.

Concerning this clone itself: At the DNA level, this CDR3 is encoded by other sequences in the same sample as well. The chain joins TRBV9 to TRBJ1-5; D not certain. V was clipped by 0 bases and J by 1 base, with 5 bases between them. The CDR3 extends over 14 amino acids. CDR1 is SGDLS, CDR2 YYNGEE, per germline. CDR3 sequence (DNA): TGTGCCAGCAGCGTAGGTATCAGCAATCAGCCCCAGCATTTT. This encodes CASSVGISNQPQHF.

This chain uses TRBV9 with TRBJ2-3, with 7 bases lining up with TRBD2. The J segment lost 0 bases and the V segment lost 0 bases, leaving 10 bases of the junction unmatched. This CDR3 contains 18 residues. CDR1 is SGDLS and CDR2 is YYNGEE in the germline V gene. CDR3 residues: CASSVGSGRSPSTDTQYF. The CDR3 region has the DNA TGTGCCAGCAGCGTAGGTAGCGGGCGATCGCCTAGCACAGATACGCAGTATTTT.

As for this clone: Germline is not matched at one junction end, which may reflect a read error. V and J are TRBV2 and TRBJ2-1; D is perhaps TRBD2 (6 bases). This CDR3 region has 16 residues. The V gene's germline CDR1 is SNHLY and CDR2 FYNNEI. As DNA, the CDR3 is TGTGCCAGCAGAGAAGGACTACCAAGCTCCTACAATGAGCAGTTCTTC. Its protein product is CASREGLPSSYNEQFF.

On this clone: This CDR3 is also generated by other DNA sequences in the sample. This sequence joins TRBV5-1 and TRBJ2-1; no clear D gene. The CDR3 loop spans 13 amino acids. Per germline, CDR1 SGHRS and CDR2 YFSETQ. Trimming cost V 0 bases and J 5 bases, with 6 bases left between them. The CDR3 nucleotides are TGCGCCAGCAGCTTGGCGCCTAACAATGAGCAGTTCTTC. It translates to CASSLAPNNEQFF.

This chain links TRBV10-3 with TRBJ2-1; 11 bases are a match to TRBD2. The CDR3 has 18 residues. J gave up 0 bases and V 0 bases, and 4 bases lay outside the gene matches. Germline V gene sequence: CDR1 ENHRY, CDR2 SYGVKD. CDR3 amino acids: CAISESTSGTSSYNEQFF. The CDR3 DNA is TGTGCCATCAGTGAGTCGACTAGCGGGACGAGCTCCTACAATGAGCAGTTCTTC.

CDR3 sequence reads: CASSLSSGGAKNIQYF. The DNA for the CDR3 is TGCGCCAGCAGCTTGTCTTCCGGGGGAGCCAAAAACATTCAGTACTTC. V usage is TRBV5-1 and J usage is TRBJ2-4; perhaps TRBD2 as D (6 bases). The CDR3 totals 16 residues. Per the germline V gene, CDR1 is SGHRS and CDR2 is YFSETQ. Trimming took 1 base from V and 0 from J, leaving 11 bases between them. Combining the CDR3 with reference TRBV5-1 and TRBJ2-4 gives the whole variable domain KAGVTQTPRYLIKTRGQQVTLSCSPISGHRSVSWYQQTPGQGLQFLFEYFSETQRNKGNFPGRFSGRQFSNSRSEMNVSTLELGDSALYLCASSLSSGGAKNIQYFGAGTRLSVL.

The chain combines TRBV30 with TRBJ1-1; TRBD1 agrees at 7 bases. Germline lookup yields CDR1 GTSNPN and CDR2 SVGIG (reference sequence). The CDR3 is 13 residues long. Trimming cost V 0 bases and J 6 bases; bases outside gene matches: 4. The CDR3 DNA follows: TGTGCCTGGAGTGTTAGAGGGGGCTCTGAAGCTTTCTTT. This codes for CAWSVRGGSEAFF.

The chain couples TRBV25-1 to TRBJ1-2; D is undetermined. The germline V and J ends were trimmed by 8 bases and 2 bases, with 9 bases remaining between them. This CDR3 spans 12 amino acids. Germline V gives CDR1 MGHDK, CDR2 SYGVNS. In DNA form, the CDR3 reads TGTGCCAGCGTCGGTCGGAACTATGGCTACACCTTC. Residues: CASVGRNYGYTF.

The CDR3 DNA reads as TGTGCCAGCAGTTTTACTACCCTGAACACTGAAGCTTTCTTT. Translated, it gives CASSFTTLNTEAFF. The chain combines TRBV28 with TRBJ1-1; D is uncertain. V lost 3 bases and J 0 bases, leaving 8 bases between the germline ends. This CDR3 has 14 amino acids. From germline, CDR1 is MDHEN and CDR2 SYDVKM.

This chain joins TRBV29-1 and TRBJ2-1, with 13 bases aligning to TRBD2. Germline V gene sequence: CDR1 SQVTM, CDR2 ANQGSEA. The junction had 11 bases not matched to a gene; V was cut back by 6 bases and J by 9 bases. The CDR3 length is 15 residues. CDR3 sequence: CSVRGLAGDGGEQFF. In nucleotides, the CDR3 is TGCAGCGTACGTGGACTAGCGGGAGATGGTGGTGAGCAGTTCTTC.

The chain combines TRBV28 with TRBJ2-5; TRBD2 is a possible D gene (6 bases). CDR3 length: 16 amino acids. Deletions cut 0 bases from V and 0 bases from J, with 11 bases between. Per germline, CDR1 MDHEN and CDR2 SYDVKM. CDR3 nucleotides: TGTGCCAGCAGTTTATGGGGTAGCGGAGACCAAGAGACCCAGTACTTC. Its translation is CASSLWGSGDQETQYF.

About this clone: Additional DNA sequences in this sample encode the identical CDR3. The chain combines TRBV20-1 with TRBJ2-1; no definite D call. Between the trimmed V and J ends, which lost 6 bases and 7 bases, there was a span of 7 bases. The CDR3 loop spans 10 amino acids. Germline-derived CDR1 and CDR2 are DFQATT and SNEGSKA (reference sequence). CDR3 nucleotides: TGCAGTGCGACCGGGAATGAGCAGTTCTTC. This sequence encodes CSATGNEQFF.

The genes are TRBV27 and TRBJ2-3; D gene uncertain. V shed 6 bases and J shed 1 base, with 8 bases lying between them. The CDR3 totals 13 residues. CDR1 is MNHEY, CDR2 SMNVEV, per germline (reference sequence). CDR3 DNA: TGTGCCAGCAGAAATCGACGCACAGATACGCAGTATTTT. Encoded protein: CASRNRRTDTQYF.

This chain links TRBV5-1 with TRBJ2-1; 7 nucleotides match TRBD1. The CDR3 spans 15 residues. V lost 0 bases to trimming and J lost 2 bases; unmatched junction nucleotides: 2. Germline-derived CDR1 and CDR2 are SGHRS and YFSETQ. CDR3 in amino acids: CASSLAGQAYNEQFF. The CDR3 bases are TGCGCCAGCAGCTTGGCCGGACAGGCCTACAATGAGCAGTTCTTC.

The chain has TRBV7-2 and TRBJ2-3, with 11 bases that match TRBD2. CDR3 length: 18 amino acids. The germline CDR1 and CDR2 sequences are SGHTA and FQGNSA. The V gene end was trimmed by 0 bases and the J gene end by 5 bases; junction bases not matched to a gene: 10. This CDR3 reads CASSLAAFTSGRGDTQYF. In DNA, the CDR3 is TGTGCCAGCAGCTTAGCTGCGTTTACTAGCGGGAGAGGAGATACGCAGTATTTT. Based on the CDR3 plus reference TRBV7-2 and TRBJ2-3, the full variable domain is GAGVSQSPSNKVTEKGKDVELRCDPISGHTALYWYRQSLGQGLEFLIYFQGNSAPDKSGLPSDRFSAERTGGSVSTLTIQRTQQEDSAVYLCASSLAAFTSGRGDTQYFGPGTRLTVL.

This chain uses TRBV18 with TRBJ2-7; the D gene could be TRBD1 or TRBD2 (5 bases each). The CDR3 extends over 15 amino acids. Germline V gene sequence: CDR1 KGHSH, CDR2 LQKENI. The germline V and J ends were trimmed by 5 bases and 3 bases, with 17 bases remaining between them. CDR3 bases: TGTGCCAGCTCATCGATCCCGGGACGGGGCTACGAGCAGTACTTC. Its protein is CASSSIPGRGYEQYF.

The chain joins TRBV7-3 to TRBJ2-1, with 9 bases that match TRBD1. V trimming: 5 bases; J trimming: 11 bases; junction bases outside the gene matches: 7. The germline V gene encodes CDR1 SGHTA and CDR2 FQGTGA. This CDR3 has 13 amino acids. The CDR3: CASSPPGTGKQFF. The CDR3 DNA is TGTGCCAGCAGCCCACCCGGGACAGGGAAGCAGTTCTTC.

Here the CDR3 DNA reads TGTGCCAGCAGTTACCGGGACAGCGGCTACGAGCAGTACTTC. This sequence encodes CASSYRDSGYEQYF. V and J are TRBV6-5 and TRBJ2-7, with 7 nucleotides matching TRBD1. The CDR3 totals 14 residues. CDR1 is MNHEY, CDR2 SVGAGI, per germline. The J segment lost 3 bases and the V segment lost 2 bases, leaving 4 bases of the junction unmatched.